The 4 T cell receptor beta chains reported below all come from one sample, sequenced in a study of cytomegalovirus exposure and HLA in healthy donors. With 60 Vbeta and 13 Jbeta primers, the PCR was carried out. The table came from immunoSEQ multiplex PCR; TCRdb's copy has only in-frame clones and leaves some out. The sample has about 190,000 clones; 75% to 90% are singletons. The specimen sequenced was PBMCs. These TCRs come from a woman aged 25-40 years in good health and CMV-seronegative.

The rearrangement uses TRBV9 and TRBJ2-5; 9 nucleotides agree with TRBD2. The germline gives CDR1 SGDLS, CDR2 YYNGEE. The J segment lost 6 bases and the V segment lost 2 bases, leaving 11 bases of the junction unmatched. This CDR3 has 16 amino acids. CDR3 DNA: TGTGCCAGCAGCGTTGTCTCGCGGGGGGGCAGCAAGACCCAGTACTTC. Translation: CASSVVSRGGSKTQYF.

This clone occurred once. This rearrangement joins TRBV5-1 to TRBJ2-7; TRBD2 aligns across 15 bases. This CDR3 spans 18 amino acids. Germline CDR1 reads SGHRS; CDR2 reads YFSETQ. The J segment lost 0 bases and the V segment lost 0 bases, leaving 4 bases of the junction unmatched. The CDR3 loop is CASSLGGLAGGLSYEQYF. DNA for the CDR3: TGCGCCAGCAGCTTGGGGGGACTAGCGGGAGGCCTCTCCTACGAGCAGTACTTC.

The chain joins TRBV14 to TRBJ2-1; possible D gene TRBD2, 5 bases. This CDR3 is built from 13 residues. Germline-derived CDR1 and CDR2 are SGHDN and FVKESK. Trimming cost V 5 bases and J 4 bases, with 9 bases left between them. The CDR3 nucleotides read TGTGCCAGCAGCGTCGGACTTTACAATGAGCAGTTCTTC. Encoded protein: CASSVGLYNEQFF.

This clone came up a few times. The chain uses TRBV28 and TRBJ2-1, with 7 positions matching TRBD1. The germline V gene encodes CDR1 MDHEN and CDR2 SYDVKM. This CDR3 is built from 15 residues. V lost 3 bases and J lost 3; bases outside the gene matches: 5. The CDR3 sequence is CASSFGQVHYNEQFF. The DNA of the CDR3 is TGTGCCAGCAGTTTCGGACAGGTTCACTACAATGAGCAGTTCTTC. Full variable domain (remainder filled in from reference TRBV28 and TRBJ2-1): DVKVTQSSRYLVKRTGEKVFLECVQDMDHENMFWYRQDPGLGLRLIYFSYDVKMKEKGDIPEGYSVSREKKERFSLILESASTNQTSMYLCASSFGQVHYNEQFFGPGTRLTVL.